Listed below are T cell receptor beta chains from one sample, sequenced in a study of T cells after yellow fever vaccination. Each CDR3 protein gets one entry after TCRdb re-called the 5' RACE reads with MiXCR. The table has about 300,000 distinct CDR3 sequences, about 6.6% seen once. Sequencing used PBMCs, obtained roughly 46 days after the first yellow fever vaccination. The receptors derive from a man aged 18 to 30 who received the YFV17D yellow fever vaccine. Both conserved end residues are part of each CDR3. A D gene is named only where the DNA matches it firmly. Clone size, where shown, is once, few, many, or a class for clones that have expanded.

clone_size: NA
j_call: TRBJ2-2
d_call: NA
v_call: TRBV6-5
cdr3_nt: TGTGCCAGCAGTTCCGTTTCGAACACCGGGGAGCTGTTTTTT
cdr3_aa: CASSSVSNTGELFF

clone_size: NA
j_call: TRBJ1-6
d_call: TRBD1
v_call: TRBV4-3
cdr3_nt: TGCGCCAGCAGCCGTGACAGGGATAATTCACCCCTCCACTTT
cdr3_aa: CASSRDRDNSPLHF

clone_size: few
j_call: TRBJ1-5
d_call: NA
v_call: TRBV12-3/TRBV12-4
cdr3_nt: TGTGCCAGCAGGTTCACGCAGGGTGACAATCAGCCCCAGCATTTT
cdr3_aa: CASRFTQGDNQPQHF

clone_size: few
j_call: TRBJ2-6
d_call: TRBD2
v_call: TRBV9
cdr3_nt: TGTGCCAGCAGCTTACGGGGGGACGCTGGGGCCAACGTCCTGACTTTC
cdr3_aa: CASSLRGDAGANVLTF

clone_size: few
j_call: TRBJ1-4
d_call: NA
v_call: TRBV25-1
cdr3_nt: TGTGCCAGCAGTGAATGGCGGGCCGCGGAAAAACTGTTTTTT
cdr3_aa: CASSEWRAAEKLFF

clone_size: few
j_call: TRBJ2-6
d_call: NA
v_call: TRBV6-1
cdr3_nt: TGTGCCAGCAGACCAGAATCCTCTGGGGCCAACGTCCTGATTTTC
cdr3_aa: CASRPESSGANVLIF

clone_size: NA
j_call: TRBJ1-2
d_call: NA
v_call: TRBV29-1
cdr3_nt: TGCAGCGTTGAAGATTGGCCTCACTATGGCTACACCTTC
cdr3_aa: CSVEDWPHYGYTF

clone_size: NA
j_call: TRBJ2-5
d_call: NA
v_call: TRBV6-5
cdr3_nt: TGTGCCAGCAGTTACTTAGGGAACCTGGAGACCCAGTACTTC
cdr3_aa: CASSYLGNLETQYF

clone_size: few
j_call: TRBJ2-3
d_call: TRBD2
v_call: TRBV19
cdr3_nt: TGTGCCAGTAGTATATTAGCGGCGGGGGGCACAGATACGCAGTATTTT
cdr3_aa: CASSILAAGGTDTQYF

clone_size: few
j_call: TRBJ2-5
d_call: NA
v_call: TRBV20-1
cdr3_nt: TGCAGTGCTCCGACCGCTGACGAGACCCAGTACTTC
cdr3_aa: CSAPTADETQYF

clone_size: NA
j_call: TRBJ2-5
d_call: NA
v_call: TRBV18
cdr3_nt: TGTGCCAGCTCATCCCTGCAGACTGTCGATGGGGAGACCCAGTACTTC
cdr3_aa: CASSSLQTVDGETQYF

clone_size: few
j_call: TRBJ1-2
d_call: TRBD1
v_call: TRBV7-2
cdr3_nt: TGTGCCAGCAGCTTGAAGGGGGCGGCTAACTATGGCTACACCTTC
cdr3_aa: CASSLKGAANYGYTF

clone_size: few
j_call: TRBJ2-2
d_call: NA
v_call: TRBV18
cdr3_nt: TGTGCCAGCTCACCCCAGGACAGAACCGGGGAGCTGTTTTTT
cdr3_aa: CASSPQDRTGELFF

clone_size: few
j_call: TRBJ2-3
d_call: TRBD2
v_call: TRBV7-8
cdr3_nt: TGTGCCAGCAGCTTAGCGACCGGGCTAGCGGGGGTGGAGAGCACAGATACGCAGTATTTT
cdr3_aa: CASSLATGLAGVESTDTQYF

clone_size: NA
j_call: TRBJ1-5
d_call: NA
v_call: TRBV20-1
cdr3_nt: TGCAGTGCTAGTGATACAGTTAGCAATCAGCCCCAGCATTTT
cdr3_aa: CSASDTVSNQPQHF

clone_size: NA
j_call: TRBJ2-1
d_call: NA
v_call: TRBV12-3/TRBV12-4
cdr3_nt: TGTGCCAGCAGTTTCGGGGGCGGCTACGATGAGCAGTTCTTC
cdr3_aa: CASSFGGGYDEQFF

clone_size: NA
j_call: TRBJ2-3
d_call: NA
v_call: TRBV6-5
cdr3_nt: TGTGCCAGCAGTTATATTTGGGGCGCGGGGCGCACAGATACGCAGTATTTT
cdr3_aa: CASSYIWGAGRTDTQYF

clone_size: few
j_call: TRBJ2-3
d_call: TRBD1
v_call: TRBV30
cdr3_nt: TGTGCCTGGAGTGTGTGGGACAGGGGGCAGGTAGATACGCAGTATTTT
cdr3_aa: CAWSVWDRGQVDTQYF

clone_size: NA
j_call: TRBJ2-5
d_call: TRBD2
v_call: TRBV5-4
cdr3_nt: TGTGCCAGCAGCTTCCCGGGGCGGGGGGAGGAGACCCAGTACTTC
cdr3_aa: CASSFPGRGEETQYF

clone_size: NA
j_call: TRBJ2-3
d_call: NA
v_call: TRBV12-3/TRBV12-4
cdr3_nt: TGTGCCAGCAGTTATGGTAGCACGCAGTATTTT
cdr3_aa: CASSYGSTQYF

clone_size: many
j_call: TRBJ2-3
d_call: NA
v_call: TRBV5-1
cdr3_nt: TGTGCCAGCAGCTTAGGCGGAACAGATACGCAGTATTTT
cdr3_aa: CASSLGGTDTQYF

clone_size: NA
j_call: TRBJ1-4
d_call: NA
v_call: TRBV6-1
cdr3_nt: TGTGCCAGCAGGAGCAGGGAGGTTGCTGAAAAACTGTTTTTT
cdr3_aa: CASRSREVAEKLFF

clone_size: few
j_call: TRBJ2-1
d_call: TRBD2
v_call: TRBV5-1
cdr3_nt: TGCGCCAGCAGCTTGGTTACGGGGGGTTGGAATGAGCAGTTCTTC
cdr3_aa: CASSLVTGGWNEQFF

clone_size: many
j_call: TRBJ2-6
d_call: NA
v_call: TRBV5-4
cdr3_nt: TGTGCCAGCAGCTTGGAGGGGGTTGATGGGGCCAACGTCCTGACTTTC
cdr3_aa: CASSLEGVDGANVLTF

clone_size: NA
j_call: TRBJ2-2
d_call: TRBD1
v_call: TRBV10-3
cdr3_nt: TGTGCCGTGACAGGGGGCTCCGGGGAGCTGTTTTTT
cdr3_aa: CAVTGGSGELFF

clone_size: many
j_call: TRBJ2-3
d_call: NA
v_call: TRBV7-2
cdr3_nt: TGTGCCAGCAGCTTAGAGCTGGTAACGCAGTATTTT
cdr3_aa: CASSLELVTQYF

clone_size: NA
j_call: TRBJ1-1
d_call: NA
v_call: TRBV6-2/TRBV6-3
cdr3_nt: TGTGCCAGCAGTAAACCACTACGGGGGTCGGGTGAAGCTTTCTTT
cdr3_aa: CASSKPLRGSGEAFF

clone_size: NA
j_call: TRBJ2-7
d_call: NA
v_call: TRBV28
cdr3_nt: TGTGCCAGCAGCCCGGTGGGTGGCTACGAGCAGTACTTC
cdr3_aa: CASSPVGGYEQYF

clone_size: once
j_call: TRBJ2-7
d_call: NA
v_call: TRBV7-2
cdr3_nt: TGTGCCAGCAGCCCAGGTACCCGGGGTTACGTGCAGTACTTC
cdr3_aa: CASSPGTRGYVQYF

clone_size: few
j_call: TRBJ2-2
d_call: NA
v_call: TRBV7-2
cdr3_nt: TGTGCCAGCAGCCCGATGAGGTTCGGCGTAACCGGGGAGCTGTTTTTT
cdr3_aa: CASSPMRFGVTGELFF

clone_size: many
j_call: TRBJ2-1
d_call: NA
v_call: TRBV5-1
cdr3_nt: TGCGCCAGCAGTCTGGACTTTCTTGAGCAGTTCTTC
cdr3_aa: CASSLDFLEQFF

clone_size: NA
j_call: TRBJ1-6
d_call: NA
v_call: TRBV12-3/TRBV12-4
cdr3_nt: TGTGCCAGCCAGGGAGTAGATAATTCACCCCTCCACTTT
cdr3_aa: CASQGVDNSPLHF

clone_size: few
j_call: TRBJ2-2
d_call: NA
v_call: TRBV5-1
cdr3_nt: TGCGCCAGCAGCCGGGGACCGACAAACACCGGGGAGCTGTTTTTT
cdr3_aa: CASSRGPTNTGELFF

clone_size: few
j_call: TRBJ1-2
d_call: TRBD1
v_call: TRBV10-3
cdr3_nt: TGTGCCATCAGTGAGGAGGCAGGGGGCCGGGGCTACACCTTC
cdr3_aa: CAISEEAGGRGYTF

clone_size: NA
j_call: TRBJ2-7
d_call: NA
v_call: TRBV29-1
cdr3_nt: TGCAGCGTTGAACTAGCAGTCAAGGGGGACACCTACGAGCAGTACTTC
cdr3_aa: CSVELAVKGDTYEQYF

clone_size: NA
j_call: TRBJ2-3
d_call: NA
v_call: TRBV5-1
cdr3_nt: TGCGCCAGCAGCTTTGGGGGGGCGCGGGATACGCAGTATTTT
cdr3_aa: CASSFGGARDTQYF

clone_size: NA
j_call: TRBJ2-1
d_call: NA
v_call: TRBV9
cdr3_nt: TGTGCCAGCAGCGTAGGCGGGGGACACTTCAATGAGCAGTTCTTC
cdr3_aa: CASSVGGGHFNEQFF

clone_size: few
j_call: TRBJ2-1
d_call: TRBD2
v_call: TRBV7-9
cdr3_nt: TGTGCCAGCGGCGGGCGGGGGGGGGACACAGGGCAGTTCTTC
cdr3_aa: CASGGRGGDTGQFF

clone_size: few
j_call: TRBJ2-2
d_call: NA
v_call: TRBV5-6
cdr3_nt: TGTGCCAGCAGCTCCCCGACAGGAACACCCTGGGAGCTGTTTTTT
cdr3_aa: CASSSPTGTPWELFF

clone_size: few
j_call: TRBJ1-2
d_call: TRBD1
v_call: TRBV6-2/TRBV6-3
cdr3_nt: TGTGCCAGCAGGACAGGGGGAACTAACTATGGCTACACCTTC
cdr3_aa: CASRTGGTNYGYTF

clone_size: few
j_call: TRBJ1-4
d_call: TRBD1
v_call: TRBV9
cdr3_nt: TGTGCCAGCAGCGTTGGACAGGGGGTTGAAAAACTGTTTTTT
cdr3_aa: CASSVGQGVEKLFF

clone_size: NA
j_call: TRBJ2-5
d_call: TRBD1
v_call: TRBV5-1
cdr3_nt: TGCGCCAGCAGCTCCGGACAGGTTCGGACCCAGTACTTC
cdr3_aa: CASSSGQVRTQYF

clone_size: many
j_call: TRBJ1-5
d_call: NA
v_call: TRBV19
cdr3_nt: TGTGCCAGTAGTATTGGAATGCCGAATCAGCCCCAGCATTTT
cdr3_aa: CASSIGMPNQPQHF

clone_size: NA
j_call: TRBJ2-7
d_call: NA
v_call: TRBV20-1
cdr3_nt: TGCAGTGCTAGTGGTTCGGGGGTGAACTACGAGCAGTACTTC
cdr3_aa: CSASGSGVNYEQYF

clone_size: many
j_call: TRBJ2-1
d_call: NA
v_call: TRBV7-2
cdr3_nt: TGTGCCAGCAGCTTAGTTTCTTACTCTGGAGGTGAGCAGTTCTTC
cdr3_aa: CASSLVSYSGGEQFF